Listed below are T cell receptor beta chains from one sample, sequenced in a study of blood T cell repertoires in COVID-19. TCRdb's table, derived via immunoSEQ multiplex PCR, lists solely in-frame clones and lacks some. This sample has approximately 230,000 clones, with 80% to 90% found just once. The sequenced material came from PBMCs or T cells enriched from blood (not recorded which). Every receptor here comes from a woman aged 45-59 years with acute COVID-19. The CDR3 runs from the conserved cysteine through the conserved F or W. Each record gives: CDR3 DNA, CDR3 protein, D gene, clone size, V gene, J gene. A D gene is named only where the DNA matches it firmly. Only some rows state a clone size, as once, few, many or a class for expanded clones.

cdr3_nt: TGTGCCAGCAGTTACACGGGAGGTGGAAACACCATATATTTT
cdr3_aa: CASSYTGGGNTIYF
d_call: -
clone_size: -
v_call: TRBV6-5
j_call: TRBJ1-3

cdr3_nt: TGTGCCAGCAGTTGGACAGGGAAGAACCAGCCCCAGCATTTT
cdr3_aa: CASSWTGKNQPQHF
d_call: TRBD1
clone_size: -
v_call: TRBV6-5
j_call: TRBJ1-5

cdr3_nt: TGTGCCAGCAGTTTCGGAAGCGGGAGTTTTATCTACGAGCAGTACTTC
cdr3_aa: CASSFGSGSFIYEQYF
d_call: TRBD2
clone_size: -
v_call: TRBV28
j_call: TRBJ2-7

cdr3_nt: TGTGCCAGCAGCTTAGGGGCAGGGCCCGAGACCCAGTACTTC
cdr3_aa: CASSLGAGPETQYF
d_call: -
clone_size: few
v_call: TRBV7-9
j_call: TRBJ2-5

cdr3_nt: TGTGCCAGCAACCAGGGGGCGAACACCGGGGAGCTGTTTTTT
cdr3_aa: CASNQGANTGELFF
d_call: TRBD1
clone_size: -
v_call: TRBV9
j_call: TRBJ2-2

cdr3_nt: TGTGCCAGCAGTTTATGGGCGAACACTGAAGCTTTCTTT
cdr3_aa: CASSLWANTEAFF
d_call: -
clone_size: -
v_call: TRBV27
j_call: TRBJ1-1

cdr3_nt: TGTGCCAGCAGCCAATTCGGGACTAGCGGGAGGGCCTACGAGCAGTACTTC
cdr3_aa: CASSQFGTSGRAYEQYF
d_call: TRBD2
clone_size: once
v_call: TRBV3-1/TRBV3-2
j_call: TRBJ2-7

cdr3_nt: TGTGCCAGCAATCTCAGGGAGGCCACCGGGGAGCTGTTTTTT
cdr3_aa: CASNLREATGELFF
d_call: -
clone_size: -
v_call: TRBV2
j_call: TRBJ2-2

cdr3_nt: TGTGCCAGCAGCCATACATACAATGAGCAGTTCTTC
cdr3_aa: CASSHTYNEQFF
d_call: -
clone_size: few
v_call: TRBV27
j_call: TRBJ2-1

cdr3_nt: TGTGCCAGCGGACAGGGGCCCTCAACCTACTACGAGCAGTACTTC
cdr3_aa: CASGQGPSTYYEQYF
d_call: TRBD1
clone_size: -
v_call: TRBV18
j_call: TRBJ2-7

cdr3_nt: TGTGCCAGTAGTATAGCTCTCAGCTCCTACAATGAGCAGTTCTTC
cdr3_aa: CASSIALSSYNEQFF
d_call: -
clone_size: -
v_call: TRBV19
j_call: TRBJ2-1

cdr3_nt: TGCAGTGCTAGTTACCGGCCAGGATTAGACATTCAGTACTTC
cdr3_aa: CSASYRPGLDIQYF
d_call: -
clone_size: -
v_call: TRBV20-1
j_call: TRBJ2-4

cdr3_nt: TGTGCCAGCCAAAGAGGACTAGCGGGGAGCACAGATACGCAGTATTTT
cdr3_aa: CASQRGLAGSTDTQYF
d_call: TRBD2
clone_size: -
v_call: TRBV2
j_call: TRBJ2-3

cdr3_nt: TGTGCCAGTAGTTTCCGCCAGGGGGAGAAGAGCTCTGGAAACACCATATATTTT
cdr3_aa: CASSFRQGEKSSGNTIYF
d_call: TRBD1
clone_size: -
v_call: TRBV19
j_call: TRBJ1-3

cdr3_nt: TGTGCCACCAAACAGGGGGCTCAGCAGCCCCAGCATTTT
cdr3_aa: CATKQGAQQPQHF
d_call: TRBD1
clone_size: -
v_call: TRBV6-5
j_call: TRBJ1-5

cdr3_nt: TGTGCCAGCAGTTTAGGGCAGGTCATTCAGTACTTC
cdr3_aa: CASSLGQVIQYF
d_call: -
clone_size: -
v_call: TRBV12-3/TRBV12-4
j_call: TRBJ2-4

cdr3_nt: TGTGCCAGCAGTTACTCAGACAGGGATAATTCACCCCTCCACTTT
cdr3_aa: CASSYSDRDNSPLHF
d_call: TRBD1
clone_size: -
v_call: TRBV6-5
j_call: TRBJ1-6

cdr3_nt: TGTGCCAGCAGTGAACAAGGGGTGCCAGACGAGCAGTACTTC
cdr3_aa: CASSEQGVPDEQYF
d_call: -
clone_size: -
v_call: TRBV2
j_call: TRBJ2-7

cdr3_nt: TGTGCCAGCAGCCCAGAGGGTAGCGGGAGCTCCTACAATGAGCAGTTCTTC
cdr3_aa: CASSPEGSGSSYNEQFF
d_call: TRBD2
clone_size: -
v_call: TRBV7-3
j_call: TRBJ2-1

cdr3_nt: TGTGCCAGCAGTCCTGGGGACAGCCCCTATGGCTACACCTTC
cdr3_aa: CASSPGDSPYGYTF
d_call: TRBD1
clone_size: -
v_call: TRBV28
j_call: TRBJ1-2

cdr3_nt: TGTGCCAGCAGTGATCAGGGGAAGGGGCACGAGCAGTACTTC
cdr3_aa: CASSDQGKGHEQYF
d_call: -
clone_size: once
v_call: TRBV6-1
j_call: TRBJ2-7